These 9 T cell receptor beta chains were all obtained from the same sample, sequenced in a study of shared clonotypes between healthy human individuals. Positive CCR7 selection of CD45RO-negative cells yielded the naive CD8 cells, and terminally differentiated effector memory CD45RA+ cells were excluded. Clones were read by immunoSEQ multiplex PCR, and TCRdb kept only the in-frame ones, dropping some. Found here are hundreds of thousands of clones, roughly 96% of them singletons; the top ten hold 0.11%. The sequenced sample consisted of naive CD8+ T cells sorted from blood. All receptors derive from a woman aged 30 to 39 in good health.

The CDR3 spells CASSPNYAQETQYF. The CDR3 region has the DNA TGTGCCAGCAGCCCCAACTACGCACAAGAGACCCAGTACTTC. The chain joins TRBV9 to TRBJ2-5; D is uncertain. The CDR3 consists of 14 residues. Per the germline V gene, CDR1 is SGDLS and CDR2 is YYNGEE. Trimming stripped 4 bases from V and 2 bases from J, with 12 bases between. Filled out from reference TRBV9 and TRBJ2-5, the complete variable domain reads DSGVTQTPKHLITATGQRVTLRCSPRSGDLSVYWYQQSLDQGLQFLIQYYNGEERAKGNILERFSAQQFPDLHSELNLSSLELGDSALYFCASSPNYAQETQYFGPGTRLLVL.

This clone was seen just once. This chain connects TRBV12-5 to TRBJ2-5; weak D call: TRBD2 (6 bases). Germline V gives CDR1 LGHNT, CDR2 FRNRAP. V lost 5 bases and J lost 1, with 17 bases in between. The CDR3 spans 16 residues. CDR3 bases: TGTGCTAGTGGTCCCGATATAACTAGCAGCCAAGAGACCCAGTACTTC. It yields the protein CASGPDITSSQETQYF.

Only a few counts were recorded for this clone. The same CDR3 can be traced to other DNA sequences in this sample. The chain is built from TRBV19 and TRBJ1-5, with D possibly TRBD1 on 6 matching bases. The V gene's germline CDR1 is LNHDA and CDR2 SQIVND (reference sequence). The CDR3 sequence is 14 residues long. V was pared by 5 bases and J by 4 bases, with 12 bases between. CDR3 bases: TGTGCCAGTAGTGTCCGGGACACTAATCAGCCCCAGCATTTT. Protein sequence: CASSVRDTNQPQHF.

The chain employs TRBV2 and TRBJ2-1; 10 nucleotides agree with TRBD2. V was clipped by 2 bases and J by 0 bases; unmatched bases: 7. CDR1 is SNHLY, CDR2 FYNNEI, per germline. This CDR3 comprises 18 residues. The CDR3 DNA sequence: TGTGCCAGCAGTGAACGTTGGCTAGCGGGAGACTCCTACAATGAGCAGTTCTTC. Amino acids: CASSERWLAGDSYNEQFF.

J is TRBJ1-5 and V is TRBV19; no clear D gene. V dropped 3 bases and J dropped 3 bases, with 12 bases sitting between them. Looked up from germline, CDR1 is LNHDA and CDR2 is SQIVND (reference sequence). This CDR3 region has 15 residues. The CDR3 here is CASSIRGSDNQPQHF. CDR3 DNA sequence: TGTGCCAGTAGTATCCGAGGATCCGACAATCAGCCCCAGCATTTT. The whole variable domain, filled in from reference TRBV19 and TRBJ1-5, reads DGGITQSPKYLFRKEGQNVTLSCEQNLNHDAMYWYRQDPGQGLRLIYYSQIVNDFQKGDIAEGYSVSREKKESFPLTVTSAQKNPTAFYLCASSIRGSDNQPQHFGDGTRLSIL.

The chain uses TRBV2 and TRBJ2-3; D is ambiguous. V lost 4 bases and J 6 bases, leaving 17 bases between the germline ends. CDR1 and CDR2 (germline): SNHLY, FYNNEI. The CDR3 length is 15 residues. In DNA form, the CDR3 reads TGTGCCAGCAGTGTTGAGACCGGTTATTCGGATACGCAGTATTTT. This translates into CASSVETGYSDTQYF.

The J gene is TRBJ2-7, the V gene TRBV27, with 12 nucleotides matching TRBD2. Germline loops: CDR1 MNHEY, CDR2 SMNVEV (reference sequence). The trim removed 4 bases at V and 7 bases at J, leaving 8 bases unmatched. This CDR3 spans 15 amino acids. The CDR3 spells CASSSTTSGREEQYF. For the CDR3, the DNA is TGTGCCAGCAGTTCCACGACTAGCGGGAGAGAGGAGCAGTACTTC.

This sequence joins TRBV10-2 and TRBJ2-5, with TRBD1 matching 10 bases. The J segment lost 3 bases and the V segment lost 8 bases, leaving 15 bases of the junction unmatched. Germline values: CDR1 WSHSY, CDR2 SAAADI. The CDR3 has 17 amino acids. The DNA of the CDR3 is TGCGCCAGCGTACCAGGGACAGGGGTATGGACGGAAGAGACCCAGTACTTC. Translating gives CASVPGTGVWTEETQYF.

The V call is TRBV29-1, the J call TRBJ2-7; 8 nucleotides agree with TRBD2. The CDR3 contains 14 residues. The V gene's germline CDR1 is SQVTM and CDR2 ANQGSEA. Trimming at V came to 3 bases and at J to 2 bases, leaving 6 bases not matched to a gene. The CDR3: CSVDGIAGTYEQYF. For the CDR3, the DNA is TGCAGCGTTGATGGGATAGCGGGAACCTACGAGCAGTACTTC.